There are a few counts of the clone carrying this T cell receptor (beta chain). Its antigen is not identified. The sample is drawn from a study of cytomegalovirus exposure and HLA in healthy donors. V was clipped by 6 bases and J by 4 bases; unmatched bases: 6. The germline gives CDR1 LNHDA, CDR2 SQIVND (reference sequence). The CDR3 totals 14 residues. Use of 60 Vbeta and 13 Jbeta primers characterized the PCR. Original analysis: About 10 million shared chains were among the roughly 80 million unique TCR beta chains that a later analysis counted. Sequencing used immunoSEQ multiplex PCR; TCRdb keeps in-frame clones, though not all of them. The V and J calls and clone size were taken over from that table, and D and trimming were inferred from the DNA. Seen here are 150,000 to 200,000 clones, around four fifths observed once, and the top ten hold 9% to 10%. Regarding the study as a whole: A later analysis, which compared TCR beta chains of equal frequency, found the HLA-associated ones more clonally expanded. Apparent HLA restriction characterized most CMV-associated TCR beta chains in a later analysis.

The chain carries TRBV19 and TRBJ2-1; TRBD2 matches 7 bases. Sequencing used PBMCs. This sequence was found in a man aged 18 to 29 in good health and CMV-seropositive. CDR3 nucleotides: TGTGCCAGTAGCACGTCCGGGGGGTACAATGAGCAGTTCTTC. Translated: CASSTSGGYNEQFF.